This T cell receptor (beta chain) is from a study of blood T cell repertoires in COVID-19. Study information: Some COVID-19 samples were acute and others convalescent; all came from the United States, Italy and Spain.

Clones were read by immunoSEQ multiplex PCR, and TCRdb kept only the in-frame ones, dropping some. The sample shows about 63,000 clones, 85% to 90% of them seen only once. CDR3 size: 18 residues. V usage is TRBV12-1 and J usage is TRBJ2-3; the DNA was not compared with TRBD2, the D call given in the table. TRBV12-1 is assigned pseudogene status. The source material was peripheral blood. This clonotype was obtained from a man aged 50 or older with active COVID-19. Here the CDR3 reads CASSFVRQGLASTDTQYF. Here the CDR3 DNA reads TGTGCCAGCAGCTTTGTACGCCAGGGACTAGCGAGCACAGATACGCAGTATTTT.